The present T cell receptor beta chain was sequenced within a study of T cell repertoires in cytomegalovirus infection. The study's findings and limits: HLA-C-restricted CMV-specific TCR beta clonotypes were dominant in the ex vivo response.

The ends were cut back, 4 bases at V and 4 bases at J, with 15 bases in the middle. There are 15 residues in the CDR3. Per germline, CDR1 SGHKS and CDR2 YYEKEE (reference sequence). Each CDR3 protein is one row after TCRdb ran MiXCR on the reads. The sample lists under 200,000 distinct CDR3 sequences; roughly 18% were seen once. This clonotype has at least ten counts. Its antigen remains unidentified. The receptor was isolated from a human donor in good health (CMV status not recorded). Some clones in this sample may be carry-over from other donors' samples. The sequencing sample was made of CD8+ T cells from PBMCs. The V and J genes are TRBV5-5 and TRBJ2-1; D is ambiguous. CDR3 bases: TGTGCCAGCAGCCCTTGGGTCGATGGTTACAATGAGCAGTTCTTC. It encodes CASSPWVDGYNEQFF. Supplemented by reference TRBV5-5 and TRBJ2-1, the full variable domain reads DAGVTQSPTHLIKTRGQQVTLRCSPISGHKSVSWYQQVLGQGPQFIFQYYEKEERGRGNFPDRFSARQFPNYSSELNVNALLLGDSALYLCASSPWVDGYNEQFFGPGTRLTVL.